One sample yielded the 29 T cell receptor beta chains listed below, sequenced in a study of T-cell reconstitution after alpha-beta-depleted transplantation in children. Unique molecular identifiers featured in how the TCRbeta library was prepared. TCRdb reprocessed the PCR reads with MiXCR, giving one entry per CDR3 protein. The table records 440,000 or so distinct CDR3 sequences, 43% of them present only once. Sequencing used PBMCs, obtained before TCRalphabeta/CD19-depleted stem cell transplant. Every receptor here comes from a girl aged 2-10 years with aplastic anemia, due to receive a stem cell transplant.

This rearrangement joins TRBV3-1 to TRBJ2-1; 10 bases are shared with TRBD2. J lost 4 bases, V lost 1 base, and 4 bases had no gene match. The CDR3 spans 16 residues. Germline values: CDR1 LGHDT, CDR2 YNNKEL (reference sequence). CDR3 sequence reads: CASSQGQLAGYNEQFF. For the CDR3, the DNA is TGTGCCAGCAGCCAAGGACAACTAGCGGGATACAATGAGCAGTTCTTC.

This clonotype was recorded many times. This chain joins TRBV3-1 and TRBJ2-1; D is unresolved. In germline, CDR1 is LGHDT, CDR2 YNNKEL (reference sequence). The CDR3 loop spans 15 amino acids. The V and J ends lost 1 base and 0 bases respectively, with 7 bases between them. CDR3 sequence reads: CASSQGASSYNEQFF. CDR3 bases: TGTGCCAGCAGCCAAGGGGCAAGCTCCTACAATGAGCAGTTCTTC.

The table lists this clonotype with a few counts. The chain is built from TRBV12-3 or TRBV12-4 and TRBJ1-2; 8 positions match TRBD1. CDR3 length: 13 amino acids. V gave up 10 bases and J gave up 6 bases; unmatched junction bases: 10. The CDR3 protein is CATPGAGGNGYTF. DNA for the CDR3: TGTGCCACCCCGGGAGCAGGGGGCAATGGCTACACCTTC.

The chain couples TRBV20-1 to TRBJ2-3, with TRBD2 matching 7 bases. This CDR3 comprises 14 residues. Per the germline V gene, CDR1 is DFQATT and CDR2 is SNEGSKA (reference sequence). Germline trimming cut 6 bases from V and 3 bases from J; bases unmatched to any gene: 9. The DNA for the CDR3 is TGCAGTGCAGGGGACCGGGGGGTAACAGATACGCAGTATTTT. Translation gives CSAGDRGVTDTQYF.

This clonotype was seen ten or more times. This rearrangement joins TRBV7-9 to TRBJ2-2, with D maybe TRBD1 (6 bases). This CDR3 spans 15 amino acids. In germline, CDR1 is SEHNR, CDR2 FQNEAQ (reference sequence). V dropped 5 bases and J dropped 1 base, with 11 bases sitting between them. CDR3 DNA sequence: TGTGCCAGCAGCCCCGGGACAAAGAACACCGGGGAGCTGTTTTTT. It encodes CASSPGTKNTGELFF.

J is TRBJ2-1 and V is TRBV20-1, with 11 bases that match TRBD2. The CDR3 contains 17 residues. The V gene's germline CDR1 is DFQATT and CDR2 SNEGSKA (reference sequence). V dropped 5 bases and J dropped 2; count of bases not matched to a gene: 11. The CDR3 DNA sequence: TGCAGTGCTCCCCGAAATAGCGGGAGGGCCCCCTACAATGAGCAGTTCTTC. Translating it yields CSAPRNSGRAPYNEQFF.

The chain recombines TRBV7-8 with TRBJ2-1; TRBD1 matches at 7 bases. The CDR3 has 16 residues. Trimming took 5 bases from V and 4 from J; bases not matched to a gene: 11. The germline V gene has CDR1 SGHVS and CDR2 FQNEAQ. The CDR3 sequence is CASSPIEGAQYNEQFF. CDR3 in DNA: TGTGCCAGCAGCCCTATCGAGGGGGCCCAATACAATGAGCAGTTCTTC.

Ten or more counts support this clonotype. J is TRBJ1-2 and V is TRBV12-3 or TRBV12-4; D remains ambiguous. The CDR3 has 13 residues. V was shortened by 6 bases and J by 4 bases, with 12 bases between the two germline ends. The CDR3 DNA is TGTGCCAGCAGCCAAGACGGGCGCTATGGCTACACCTTC. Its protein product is CASSQDGRYGYTF.

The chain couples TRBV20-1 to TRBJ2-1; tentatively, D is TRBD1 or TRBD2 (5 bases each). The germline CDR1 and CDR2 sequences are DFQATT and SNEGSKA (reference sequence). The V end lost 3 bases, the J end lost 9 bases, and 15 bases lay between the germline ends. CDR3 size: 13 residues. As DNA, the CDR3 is TGCAGTGCTAGGGGACGGGTGATTGGTGAGCAGTTCTTC. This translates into CSARGRVIGEQFF.

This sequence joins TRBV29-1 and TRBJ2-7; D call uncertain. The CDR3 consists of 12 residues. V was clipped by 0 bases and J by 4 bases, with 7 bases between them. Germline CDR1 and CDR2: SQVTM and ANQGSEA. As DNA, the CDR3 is TGCAGCGTTGAAGATGACCTGTACGAGCAGTACTTC. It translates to CSVEDDLYEQYF.

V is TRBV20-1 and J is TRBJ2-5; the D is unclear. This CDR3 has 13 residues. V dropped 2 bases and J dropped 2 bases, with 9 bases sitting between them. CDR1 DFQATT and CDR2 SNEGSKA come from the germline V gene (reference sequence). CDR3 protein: CSARTVPQETQYF. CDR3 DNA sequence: TGCAGTGCTAGAACTGTACCTCAAGAGACCCAGTACTTC.

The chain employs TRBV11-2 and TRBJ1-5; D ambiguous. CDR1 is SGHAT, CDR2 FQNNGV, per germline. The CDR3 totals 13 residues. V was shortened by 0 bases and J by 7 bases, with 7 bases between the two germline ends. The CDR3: CASSLDRKQPQHF. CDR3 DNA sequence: TGTGCCAGCAGCTTAGATAGAAAGCAGCCCCAGCATTTT.

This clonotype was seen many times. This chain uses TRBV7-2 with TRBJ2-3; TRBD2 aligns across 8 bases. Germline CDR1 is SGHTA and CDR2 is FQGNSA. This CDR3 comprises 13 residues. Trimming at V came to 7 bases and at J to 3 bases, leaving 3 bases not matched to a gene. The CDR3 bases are TGTGCCAGCAAGCGGGAGAGGACAGATACGCAGTATTTT. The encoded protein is CASKRERTDTQYF.

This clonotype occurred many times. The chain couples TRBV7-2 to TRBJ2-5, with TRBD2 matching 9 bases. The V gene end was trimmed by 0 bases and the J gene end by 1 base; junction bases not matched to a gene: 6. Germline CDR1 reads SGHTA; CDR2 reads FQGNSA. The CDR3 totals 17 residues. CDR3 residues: CASSLATSGRSQETQYF. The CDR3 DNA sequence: TGTGCCAGCAGCTTAGCTACGAGCGGGAGGTCCCAAGAGACCCAGTACTTC.

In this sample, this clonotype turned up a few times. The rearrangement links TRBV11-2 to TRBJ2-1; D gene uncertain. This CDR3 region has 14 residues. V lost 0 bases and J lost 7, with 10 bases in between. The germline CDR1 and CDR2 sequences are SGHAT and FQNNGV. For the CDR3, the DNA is TGTGCCAGCAGCTTAGAACTAATAGAGAATGAGCAGTTCTTC. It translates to CASSLELIENEQFF.

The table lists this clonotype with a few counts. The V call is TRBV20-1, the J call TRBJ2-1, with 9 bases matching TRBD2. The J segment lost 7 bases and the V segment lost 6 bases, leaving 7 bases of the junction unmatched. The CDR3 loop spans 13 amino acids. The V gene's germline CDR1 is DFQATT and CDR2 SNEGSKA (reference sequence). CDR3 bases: TGCAGTGCCTTAGCGGGGGCTTCGAATGAGCAGTTCTTC. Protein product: CSALAGASNEQFF.

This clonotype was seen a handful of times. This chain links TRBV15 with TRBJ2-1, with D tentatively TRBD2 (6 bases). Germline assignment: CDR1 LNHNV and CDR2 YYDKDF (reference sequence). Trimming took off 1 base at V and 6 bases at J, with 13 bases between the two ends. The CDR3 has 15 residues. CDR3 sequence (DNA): TGTGCCACCAGCAGAGGCGGGGCGAGTAGCAATGAGCAGTTCTTC. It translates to CATSRGGASSNEQFF.

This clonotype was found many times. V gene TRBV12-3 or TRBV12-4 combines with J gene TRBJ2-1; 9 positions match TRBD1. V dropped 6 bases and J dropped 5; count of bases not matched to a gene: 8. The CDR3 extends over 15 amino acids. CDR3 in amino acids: CASSWGQGPDNEQFF. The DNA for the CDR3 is TGTGCCAGCAGCTGGGGACAGGGCCCGGACAATGAGCAGTTCTTC.

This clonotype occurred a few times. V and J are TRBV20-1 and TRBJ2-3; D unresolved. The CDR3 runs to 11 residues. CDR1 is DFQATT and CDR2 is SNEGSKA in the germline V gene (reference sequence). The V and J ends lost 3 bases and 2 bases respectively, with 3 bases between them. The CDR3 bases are TGCAGTGCTAGCCTCACAGATACGCAGTATTTT. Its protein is CSASLTDTQYF.

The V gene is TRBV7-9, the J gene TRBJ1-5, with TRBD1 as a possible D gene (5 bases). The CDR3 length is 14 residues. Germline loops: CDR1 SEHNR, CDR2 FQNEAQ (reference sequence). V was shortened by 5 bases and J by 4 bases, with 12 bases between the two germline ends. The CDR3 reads CASSPPGGNQPQHF. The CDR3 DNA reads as TGTGCCAGCAGCCCCCCCGGGGGGAATCAGCCCCAGCATTTT.

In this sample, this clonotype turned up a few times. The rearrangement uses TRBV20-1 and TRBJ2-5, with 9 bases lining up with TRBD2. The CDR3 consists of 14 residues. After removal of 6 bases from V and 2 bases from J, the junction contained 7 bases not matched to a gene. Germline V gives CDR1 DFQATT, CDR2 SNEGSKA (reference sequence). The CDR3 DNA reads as TGCAGTGCCCAAGCAGCGGGAGGTCAAGAGACCCAGTACTTC. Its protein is CSAQAAGGQETQYF.

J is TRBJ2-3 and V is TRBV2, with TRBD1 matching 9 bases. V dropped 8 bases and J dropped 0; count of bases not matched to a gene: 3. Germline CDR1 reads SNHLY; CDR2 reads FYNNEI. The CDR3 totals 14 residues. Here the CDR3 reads CASRDRVSTDTQYF. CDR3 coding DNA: TGTGCCAGCCGGGACAGGGTTAGCACAGATACGCAGTATTTT.

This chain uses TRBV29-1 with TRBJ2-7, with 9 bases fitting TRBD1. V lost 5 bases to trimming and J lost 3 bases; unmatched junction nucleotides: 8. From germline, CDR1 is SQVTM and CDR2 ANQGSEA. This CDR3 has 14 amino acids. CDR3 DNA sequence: TGCAGCGTTACCGTTGGGACAGGGTTCTACGAGCAGTACTTC. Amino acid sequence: CSVTVGTGFYEQYF.

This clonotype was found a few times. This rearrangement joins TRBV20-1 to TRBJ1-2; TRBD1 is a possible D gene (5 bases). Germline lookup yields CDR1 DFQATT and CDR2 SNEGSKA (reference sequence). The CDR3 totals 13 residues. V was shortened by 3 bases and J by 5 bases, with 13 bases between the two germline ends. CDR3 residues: CSASTGTEYGYTF. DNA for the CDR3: TGCAGTGCTAGTACCGGGACGGAATATGGCTACACCTTC.

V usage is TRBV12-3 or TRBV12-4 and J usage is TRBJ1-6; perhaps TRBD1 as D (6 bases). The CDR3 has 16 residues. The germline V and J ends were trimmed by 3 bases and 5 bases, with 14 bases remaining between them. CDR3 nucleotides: TGTGCCAGCAGTTTCAGGGGCCCCCCGAATAATTCACCCCTCCACTTT. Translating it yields CASSFRGPPNNSPLHF.

CDR3 region: CASSFTGVTDTQYF. As DNA, the CDR3 is TGTGCCAGCAGTTTCACAGGGGTCACAGATACGCAGTATTTT. The gene calls are TRBV27 and TRBJ2-3, with TRBD1 matching 7 bases. CDR1 and CDR2 from the germline V gene are MNHEY and SMNVEV (reference sequence). There are 14 residues in the CDR3. Losses at the gene ends were 3 bases for V and 2 bases for J; bases not matched to a gene: 2.

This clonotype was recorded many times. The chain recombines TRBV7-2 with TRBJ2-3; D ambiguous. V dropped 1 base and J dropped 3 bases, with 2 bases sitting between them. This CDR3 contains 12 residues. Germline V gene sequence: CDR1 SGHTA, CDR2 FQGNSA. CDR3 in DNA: TGTGCCAGCAGCTTAGATACAGATACGCAGTATTTT. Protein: CASSLDTDTQYF.

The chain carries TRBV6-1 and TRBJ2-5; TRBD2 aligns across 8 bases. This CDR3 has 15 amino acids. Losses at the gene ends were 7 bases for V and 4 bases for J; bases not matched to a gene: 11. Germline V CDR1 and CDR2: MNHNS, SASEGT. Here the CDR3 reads CASNRRGSGTETQYF. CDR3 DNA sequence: TGTGCCAGCAACCGACGAGGTAGCGGGACAGAGACCCAGTACTTC.

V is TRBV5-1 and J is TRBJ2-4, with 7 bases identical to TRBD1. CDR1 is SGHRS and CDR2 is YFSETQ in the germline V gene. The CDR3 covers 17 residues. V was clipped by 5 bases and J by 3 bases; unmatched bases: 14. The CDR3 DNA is TGCGCCAGCAGTTTAATTGCAACAGGGGTAGACAAAAACATTCAGTACTTC. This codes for CASSLIATGVDKNIQYF.